A single TCR beta chain is shown here with its context. Its antigen is unidentified. This entry belongs to a study of CD8+ T cells in alopecia areata. Germline loops: CDR1 MNHEY, CDR2 SVGAGI. J lost 1 base, V lost 6 bases, and 2 bases had no gene match. The CDR3 spans 13 residues. General study findings and limits: Scalp specimens additionally yield sequences from normal skin's resident alphabeta T cells. Among patients, TCR sharing was less clear than in mice, a difference possibly due in part to HLA diversity in the patient population. Affected scalp, especially in alopecia totalis/universalis, had a higher clonality than normal scalp did.

Isolation of CD4+ and CD8+ T cells from PBMCs was achieved by sorting. Following extraction, RNA underwent reverse transcription to cDNA, which served as the sequencing template. This table comes from immunoSEQ multiplex PCR, and its TCRdb copy is limited to in-frame clones, with some not included. The top ten clones hold about 9% of a sample with fewer than 110,000 clones, roughly 53% of them seen once. This receptor was taken from a human donor in good health. The specimen was CD4+ T cells sorted from blood. V usage is TRBV6-5 and J usage is TRBJ1-1; 7 nucleotides match TRBD1. The CDR3, as DNA: TGTGCCAGCAGAAACAGGGGGAACACTGAAGCTTTCTTT. Its protein product is CASRNRGNTEAFF.